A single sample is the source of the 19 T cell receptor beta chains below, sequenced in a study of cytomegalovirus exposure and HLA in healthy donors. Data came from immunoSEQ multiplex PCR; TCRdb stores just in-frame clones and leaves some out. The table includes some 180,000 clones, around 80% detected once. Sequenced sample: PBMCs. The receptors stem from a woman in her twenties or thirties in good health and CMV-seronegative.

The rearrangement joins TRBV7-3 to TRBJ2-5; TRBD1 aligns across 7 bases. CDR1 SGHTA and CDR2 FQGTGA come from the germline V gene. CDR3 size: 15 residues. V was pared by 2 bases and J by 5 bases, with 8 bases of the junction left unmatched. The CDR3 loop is CASSLRQGPLETQYF. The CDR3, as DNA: TGTGCCAGCAGCTTACGACAGGGCCCGTTGGAGACCCAGTACTTC.

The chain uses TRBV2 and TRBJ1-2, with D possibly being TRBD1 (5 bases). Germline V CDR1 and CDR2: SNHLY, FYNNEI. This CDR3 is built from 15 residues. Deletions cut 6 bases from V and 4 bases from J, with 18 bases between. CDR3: CASSDTRQTVYGYTF. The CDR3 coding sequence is TGTGCCAGCAGCGATACGAGACAGACCGTCTATGGCTACACCTTC.

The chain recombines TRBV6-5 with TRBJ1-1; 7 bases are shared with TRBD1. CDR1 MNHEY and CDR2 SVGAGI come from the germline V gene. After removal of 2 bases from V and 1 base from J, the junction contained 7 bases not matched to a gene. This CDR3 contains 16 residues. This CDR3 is CASSYKTGRKNTEAFF. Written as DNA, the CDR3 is TGTGCCAGCAGTTACAAGACAGGGCGGAAGAACACTGAAGCTTTCTTT.

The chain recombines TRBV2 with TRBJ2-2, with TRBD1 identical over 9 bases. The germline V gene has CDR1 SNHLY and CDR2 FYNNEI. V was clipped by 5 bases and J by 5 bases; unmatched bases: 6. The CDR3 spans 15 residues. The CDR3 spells CASSRQGVETGELFF. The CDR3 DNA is TGTGCCAGCAGTAGACAGGGGGTGGAGACCGGGGAGCTGTTTTTT. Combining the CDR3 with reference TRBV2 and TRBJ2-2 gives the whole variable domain EPEVTQTPSHQVTQMGQEVILRCVPISNHLYFYWYRQILGQKVEFLVSFYNNEISEKSEIFDDQFSVERPDGSNFTLKIRSTKLEDSAMYFCASSRQGVETGELFFGEGSRLTVL.

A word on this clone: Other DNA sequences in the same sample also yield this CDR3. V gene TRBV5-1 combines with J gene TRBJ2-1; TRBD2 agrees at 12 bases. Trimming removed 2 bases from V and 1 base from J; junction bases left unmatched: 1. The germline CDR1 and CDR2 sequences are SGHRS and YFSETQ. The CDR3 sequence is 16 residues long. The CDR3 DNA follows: TGCGCCAGCAGCTTAACTAGCGGGGGGTCCTACAATGAGCAGTTCTTC. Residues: CASSLTSGGSYNEQFF.

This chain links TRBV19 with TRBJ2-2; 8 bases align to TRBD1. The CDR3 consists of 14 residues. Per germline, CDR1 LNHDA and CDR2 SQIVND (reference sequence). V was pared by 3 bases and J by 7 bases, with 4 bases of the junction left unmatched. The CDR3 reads CASSMEQGVGELFF. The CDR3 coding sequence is TGTGCCAGTAGTATGGAACAGGGGGTCGGGGAGCTGTTTTTT.

CDR3 protein: CASSYRTDMNTEAFF. The CDR3, as DNA: TGTGCCAGCAGTTACCGGACAGATATGAACACTGAAGCTTTCTTT. The rearrangement uses TRBV6-6 and TRBJ1-1, with D possibly matching TRBD1 (6 bases). Trimming removed 2 bases from V and 0 bases from J, with 10 bases in between. CDR3 length: 15 residues. Germline V gene sequence: CDR1 MNHNY, CDR2 SVGAGI (reference sequence).

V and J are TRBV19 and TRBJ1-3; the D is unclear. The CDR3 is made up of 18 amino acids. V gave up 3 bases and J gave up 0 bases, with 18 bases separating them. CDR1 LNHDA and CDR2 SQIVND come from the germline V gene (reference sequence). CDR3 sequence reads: CASSISVTLKISGNTIYF. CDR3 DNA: TGTGCCAGTAGTATTTCAGTAACGCTCAAGATCTCTGGAAACACCATATATTTT.

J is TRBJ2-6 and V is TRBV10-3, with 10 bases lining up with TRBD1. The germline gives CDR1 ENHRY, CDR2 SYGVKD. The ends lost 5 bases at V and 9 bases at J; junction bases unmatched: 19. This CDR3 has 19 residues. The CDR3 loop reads CAISPPRTGGGGYLNVLTF. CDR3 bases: TGTGCCATCAGTCCCCCCCGGACAGGGGGAGGTGGGTACCTCAACGTCCTGACTTTC.

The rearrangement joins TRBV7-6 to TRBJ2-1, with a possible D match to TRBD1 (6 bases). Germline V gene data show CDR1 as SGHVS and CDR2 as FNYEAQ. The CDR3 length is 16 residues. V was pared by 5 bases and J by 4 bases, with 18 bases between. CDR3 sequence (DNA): TGTGCCAGCAGCAAAGCAGGGGTGAGGGTATACAATGAGCAGTTCTTC. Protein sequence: CASSKAGVRVYNEQFF. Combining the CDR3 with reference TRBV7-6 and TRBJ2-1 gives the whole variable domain GAGVSQSPRYKVTKRGQDVALRCDPISGHVSLYWYRQALGQGPEFLTYFNYEAQQDKSGLPNDRFSAERPEGSISTLTIQRTEQRDSAMYRCASSKAGVRVYNEQFFGPGTRLTVL.

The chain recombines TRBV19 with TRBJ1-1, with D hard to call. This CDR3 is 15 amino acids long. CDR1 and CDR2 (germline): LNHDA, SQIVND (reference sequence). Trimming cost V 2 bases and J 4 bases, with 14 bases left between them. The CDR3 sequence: CASSISPSWSTEAFF. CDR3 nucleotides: TGTGCCAGTAGTATATCCCCGTCTTGGAGCACTGAAGCTTTCTTT.

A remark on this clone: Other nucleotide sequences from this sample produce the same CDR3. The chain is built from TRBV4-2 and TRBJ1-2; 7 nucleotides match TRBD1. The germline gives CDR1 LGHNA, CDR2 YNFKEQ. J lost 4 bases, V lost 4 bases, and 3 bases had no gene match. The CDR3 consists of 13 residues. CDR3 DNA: TGTGCCAGCAGCCCGACAGGGAGCTATGGCTACACCTTC. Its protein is CASSPTGSYGYTF.

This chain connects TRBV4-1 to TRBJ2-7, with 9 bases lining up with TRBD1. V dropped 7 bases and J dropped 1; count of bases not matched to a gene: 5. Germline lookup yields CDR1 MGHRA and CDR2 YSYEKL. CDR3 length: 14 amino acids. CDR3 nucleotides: TGCGCCAGCACTCTGGGACAGGGTTCCTACGAGCAGTACTTC. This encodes CASTLGQGSYEQYF.

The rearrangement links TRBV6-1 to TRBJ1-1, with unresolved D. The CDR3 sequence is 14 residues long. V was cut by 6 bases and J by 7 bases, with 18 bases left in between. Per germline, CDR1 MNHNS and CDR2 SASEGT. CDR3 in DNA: TGTGCCAGCAGCCCACGTTTTTTAGCGATTGAAGCTTTCTTT. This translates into CASSPRFLAIEAFF.

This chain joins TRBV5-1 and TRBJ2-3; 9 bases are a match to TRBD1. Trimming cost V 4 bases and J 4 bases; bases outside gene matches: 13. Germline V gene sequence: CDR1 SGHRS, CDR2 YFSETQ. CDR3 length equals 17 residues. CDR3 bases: TGCGCCAGCAGCCAAACCCCGCCCGGGACAGGGTCAGATACGCAGTATTTT. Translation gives CASSQTPPGTGSDTQYF.

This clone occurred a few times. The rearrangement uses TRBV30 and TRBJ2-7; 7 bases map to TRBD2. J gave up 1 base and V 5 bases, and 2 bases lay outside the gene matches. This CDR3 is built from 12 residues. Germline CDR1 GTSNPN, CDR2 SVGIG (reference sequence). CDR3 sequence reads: CAWAGESYEQYF. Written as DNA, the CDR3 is TGTGCCTGGGCGGGGGAGTCCTACGAGCAGTACTTC.

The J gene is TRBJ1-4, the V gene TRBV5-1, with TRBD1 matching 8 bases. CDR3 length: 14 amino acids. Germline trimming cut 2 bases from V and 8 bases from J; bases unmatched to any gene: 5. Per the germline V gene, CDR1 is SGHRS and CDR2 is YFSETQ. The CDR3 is CASSLQGGPEKLFF. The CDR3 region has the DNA TGCGCCAGCAGCTTACAGGGGGGTCCGGAAAAACTGTTTTTT.

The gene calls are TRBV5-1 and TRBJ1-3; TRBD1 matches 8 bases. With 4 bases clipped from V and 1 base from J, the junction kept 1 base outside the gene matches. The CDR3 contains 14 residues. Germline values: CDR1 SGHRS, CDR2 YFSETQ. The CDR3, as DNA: TGCGCCAGCAGCCGGACAGGGTCTGGAAACACCATATATTTT. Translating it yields CASSRTGSGNTIYF.

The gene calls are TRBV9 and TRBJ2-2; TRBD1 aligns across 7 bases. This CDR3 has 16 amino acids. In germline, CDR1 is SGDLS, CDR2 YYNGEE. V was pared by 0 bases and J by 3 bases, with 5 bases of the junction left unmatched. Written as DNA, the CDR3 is TGTGCCAGCAGCGTAGGAGGGGGCGCGGACACCGGGGAGCTGTTTTTT. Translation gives CASSVGGGADTGELFF.